This TCR beta chain appears in the sequencing data of a study of T cell repertoires in cytomegalovirus infection. Study background: Based on public TCR beta signatures, there were indications of CMV infection and of a matching HLA type.

TCRdb fed the reads into MiXCR, producing one record per CDR3 protein. The sample has approximately 180,000 distinct CDR3 sequences; roughly 19% are singletons. V was cut by 6 bases and J by 1 base, with 15 bases left in between. Germline CDR1 is MNHNS and CDR2 is SASEGT. There are 15 residues in the CDR3. Concerning this clonotype itself: A much more abundant neighbour one base away suggests this may be a read error.

The chain is built from TRBV6-1 and TRBJ1-2; no clear D gene. The specimen was PBMCs. The receptor comes from a human donor in good health (CMV status not recorded). Some clones in this sample may be carry-over from other donors' samples. CDR3 loop: CASRQMGGNNYGYTF. Written as DNA, the CDR3 is TGTGCCAGCAGGCAGATGGGCGGCAATAACTATGGCTACACCTTC.